The 11 T cell receptor beta chains in this list originate from one sample, sequenced in a study of blood T cell repertoires in COVID-19. Method: immunoSEQ multiplex PCR; TCRdb's copy keeps in-frame clones and lacks some. The data hold a few hundred thousand clones, with over 80% observed a single time. The sequenced material came from PBMCs or T cells enriched from blood (not recorded which). All receptors derive from a man aged 25 to 45 who had recovered from COVID-19.

The chain couples TRBV19 to TRBJ2-7, with D tentatively TRBD1 (6 bases). Trimming pared 5 bases from V and 0 bases from J, leaving 17 bases between. This CDR3 is 16 amino acids long. The germline V gene has CDR1 LNHDA and CDR2 SQIVND (reference sequence). The CDR3 coding sequence is TGTGCCAGTAGTGGCAGGGGACGCAGAAGCTCCTACGAGCAGTACTTC. This codes for CASSGRGRRSSYEQYF.

The chain combines TRBV25-1 with TRBJ1-4; 10 bases are a match to TRBD1. Unmatched junction bases numbered 3, after V lost 1 base and J lost 7 bases. The CDR3 consists of 15 residues. Per germline, CDR1 MGHDK and CDR2 SYGVNS. As DNA, the CDR3 is TGTGCCAGCAGTGAATCAGGGACAGGGGTTGAAAAACTGTTTTTT. As protein: CASSESGTGVEKLFF.

The J gene is TRBJ1-4, the V gene TRBV15, with 9 bases matching TRBD1. This CDR3 spans 17 amino acids. Trimming removed 4 bases from V and 0 bases from J; junction bases left unmatched: 6. The germline CDR1 and CDR2 sequences are LNHNV and YYDKDF (reference sequence). CDR3 amino acids: CATSNRDRVATNEKLFF. The CDR3, as DNA: TGTGCCACCAGCAACCGGGACAGGGTTGCAACTAATGAAAAACTGTTTTTT.

This chain connects TRBV7-2 to TRBJ1-5; TRBD1 matches 7 bases. Germline CDR1 is SGHTA and CDR2 is FQGNSA. Trimming removed 5 bases from V and 5 bases from J; junction bases left unmatched: 9. The length of the CDR3 is 15 residues. CDR3 DNA sequence: TGTGCCAGCAGCAAAAGACAGGGTGTGGATCAGCCCCAGCATTTT. Translating it yields CASSKRQGVDQPQHF.

This clone was seen a handful of times. V gene TRBV6-2 or TRBV6-3 combines with J gene TRBJ2-1; D may be TRBD1 (5 bases). The CDR3 has 14 amino acids. Germline V gene lookup returns CDR1 MNHEY and CDR2 SVGEGT. V was cut by 2 bases and J by 3 bases, with 8 bases left in between. The CDR3 region is CASSYGADYNEQFF. The CDR3 coding sequence is TGTGCCAGCAGTTACGGGGCCGACTACAATGAGCAGTTCTTC.

The J gene is TRBJ2-7, the V gene TRBV27, with D perhaps TRBD2 (7 bases). V was pared by 8 bases and J by 7 bases, with 27 bases between. The CDR3 length is 16 residues. Germline V lookup: CDR1 MNHEY, CDR2 SMNVEV (reference sequence). DNA for the CDR3: TGTGCCAGCTCGGGGGCGGATCCCGGGAGGTATGATGAGCAGTACTTC. This sequence encodes CASSGADPGRYDEQYF.

This chain uses TRBV9 with TRBJ2-3; D possibly corresponds to TRBD2 (5 bases). The CDR3 is made up of 14 amino acids. Germline CDR1 and CDR2: SGDLS and YYNGEE. Trimming stripped 0 bases from V and 3 bases from J, with 8 bases between. CDR3 sequence: CASSVAPGTDTQYF. In DNA form, the CDR3 reads TGTGCCAGCAGCGTAGCTCCGGGAACAGATACGCAGTATTTT.

The J gene is TRBJ2-1, the V gene TRBV30; TRBD2 is a possible D gene (5 bases). CDR3 length: 16 residues. CDR1 GTSNPN and CDR2 SVGIG come from the germline V gene (reference sequence). V shed 2 bases and J shed 12 bases, with 26 bases lying between them. DNA of the CDR3: TGTGCCTGGAGTAATACGGAAGCTGCCTCAATGAGCGGGCAGTTCTTC. Protein sequence: CAWSNTEAASMSGQFF.

The gene calls are TRBV7-9 and TRBJ2-3; D is undetermined. Trimming took off 2 bases at V and 4 bases at J, with 7 bases between the two ends. Germline CDR1 and CDR2: SEHNR and FQNEAQ (reference sequence). The CDR3 has 13 residues. CDR3 nucleotides: TGTGCCAGCAGCTTAATGTATGCAGATACGCAGTATTTT. Protein: CASSLMYADTQYF.

The V and J genes are TRBV2 and TRBJ2-5; 10 positions match TRBD2. The CDR3 is 15 amino acids. The V and J ends lost 6 bases and 1 base, in that order; junction bases with no gene match: 5. Germline V CDR1 and CDR2: SNHLY, FYNNEI. CDR3 loop: CASRLLAGAQETQYF. DNA of the CDR3: TGTGCCAGCAGACTTCTAGCGGGGGCCCAAGAGACCCAGTACTTC.

The V and J genes are TRBV27 and TRBJ2-1; TRBD2 agrees at 8 bases. V dropped 3 bases and J dropped 5; count of bases not matched to a gene: 6. This CDR3 spans 15 amino acids. Germline CDR1 reads MNHEY; CDR2 reads SMNVEV (reference sequence). This CDR3 is CASSFGLAGDNEQFF. DNA of the CDR3: TGTGCCAGCAGTTTTGGCCTAGCGGGTGACAATGAGCAGTTCTTC.